This T cell receptor beta chain was sequenced during a study of T-cell reconstitution after alpha-beta-depleted transplantation in children. CDR1 is SGHTA and CDR2 is FQGNSA in the germline V gene. The length of the CDR3 is 14 residues. V was pared by 6 bases and J by 5 bases, with 5 bases of the junction left unmatched. This sample's TCRbeta library carried unique molecular identifier barcodes. A single record per CDR3 protein comes from TCRdb applying MiXCR to the PCR reads. The sample lists roughly 490,000 distinct CDR3 sequences; around 10% were seen once. This chain joins TRBV7-2 and TRBJ2-5; the match to TRBD1 covers 11 bases. Sequences were derived from PBMCs, mostly from graft donor cells, sampled 180 days after TCRalphabeta/CD19-depleted stem cell transplant. The origin of this receptor is a female patient between 2 and 15 years old who had a stem cell transplant for aplastic anemia, so the T cells may come from the graft donor. The CDR3 here is CASRWTGGAETQYF. CDR3 DNA sequence: TGTGCCAGCAGGTGGACAGGGGGCGCGGAGACCCAGTACTTC. Complete variable domain (other parts from reference TRBV7-2 and TRBJ2-5): GAGVSQSPSNKVTEKGKDVELRCDPISGHTALYWYRQSLGQGLEFLIYFQGNSAPDKSGLPSDRFSAERTGGSVSTLTIQRTQQEDSAVYLCASRWTGGAETQYFGPGTRLLVL.